The 2 T cell receptor beta chains listed next were all sequenced from one sample in a study of beta chain features in type 1 diabetes. The study reverse transcribed the entire isolated RNA, so it sequenced expressed TCRB transcripts. TCRdb keeps only in-frame clones here, not all; method: immunoSEQ multiplex PCR. The table lists around 290,000 clones, 8% of them singletons. The sample consisted of central memory CD4+ T cells from blood. Source of these receptors: a woman aged 18 to 35 in good health.

This clone was picked up a small number of times. The chain joins TRBV28 to TRBJ2-7; D may match TRBD1 or TRBD2 (5 bases each). From germline, CDR1 is MDHEN and CDR2 SYDVKM. The CDR3 has 15 amino acids. V lost 5 bases, J lost 6 bases, and 20 bases lay in between. The CDR3 DNA sequence: TGTGCCAGCAGTCGGGGTGGGGTTAAGGGGCTCGAGCAGTACGTC. Translation: CASSRGGVKGLEQYV.

The chain combines TRBV4-1 with TRBJ2-5, with D hard to call. V was trimmed by 0 bases and J by 1 base, leaving 12 bases between them. The germline V gene encodes CDR1 MGHRA and CDR2 YSYEKL. This CDR3 is built from 16 residues. CDR3 in amino acids: CASSQDLGYLQETQYF. The DNA for the CDR3 is TGCGCCAGCAGCCAAGATCTTGGGTATCTCCAAGAGACCCAGTACTTC.